Sequencing of this T cell receptor beta chain was carried out in a study of cytomegalovirus exposure and HLA in healthy donors. Study-level points and caveats: Fewer N-insertions (relative to the approximately 670-donor mean) were reportedly seen in an Asian-associated ancestry cluster in a later analysis. Presence/absence analysis assumed near-uniform sequencing depth across donors. Immune exposure data for these donors was limited to CMV serostatus. In a later analysis, HLA-C alleles had the fewest associated TCRs, DRB1 alleles the most.

Germline V gene sequence: CDR1 SGHAT, CDR2 FQNNGV. V dropped 3 bases and J dropped 0 bases, with 15 bases sitting between them. The CDR3 has 17 residues. Notes on this clone: The antigen remains unidentified.

PCR was performed using 60 Vbeta and 13 Jbeta primers. Measured with immunoSEQ multiplex PCR; TCRdb has only the in-frame clones, and not every one. The profile shows tens of thousands of clones, roughly 79% of them singletons. The chain carries TRBV11-2 and TRBJ1-3; weak D call: TRBD1 (5 bases). The sequence was obtained from a male donor in good health and CMV-seronegative. What was sequenced was PBMCs. CDR3 region: CASSLGVQGSSGNTIYF. The CDR3 region has the DNA TGTGCCAGCAGCTTGGGCGTCCAGGGCAGCTCTGGAAACACCATATATTTT.